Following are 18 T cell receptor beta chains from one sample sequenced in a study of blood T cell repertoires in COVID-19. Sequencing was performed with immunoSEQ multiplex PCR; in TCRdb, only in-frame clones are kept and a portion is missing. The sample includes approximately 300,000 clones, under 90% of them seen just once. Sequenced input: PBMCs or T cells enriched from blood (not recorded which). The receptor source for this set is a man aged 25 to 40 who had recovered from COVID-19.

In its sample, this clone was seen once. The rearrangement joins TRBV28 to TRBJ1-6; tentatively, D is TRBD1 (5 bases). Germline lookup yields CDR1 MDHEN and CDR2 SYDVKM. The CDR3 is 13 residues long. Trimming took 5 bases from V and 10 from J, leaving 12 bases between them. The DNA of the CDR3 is TGTGCCAGCAGTCCCAGGGTTCGATCACCCCTCCACTTT. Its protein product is CASSPRVRSPLHF.

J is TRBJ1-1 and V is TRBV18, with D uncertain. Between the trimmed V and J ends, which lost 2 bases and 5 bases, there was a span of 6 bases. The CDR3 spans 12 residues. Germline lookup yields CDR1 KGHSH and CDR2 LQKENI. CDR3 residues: CASSPIYTEAFF. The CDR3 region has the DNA TGTGCCAGCTCACCAATCTATACTGAAGCTTTCTTT.

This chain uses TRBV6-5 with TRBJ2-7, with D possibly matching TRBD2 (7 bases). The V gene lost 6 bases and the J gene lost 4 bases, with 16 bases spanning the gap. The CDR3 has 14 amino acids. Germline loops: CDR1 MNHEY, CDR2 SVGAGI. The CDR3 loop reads CASRRGGGHYEQYF. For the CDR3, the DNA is TGTGCCAGCAGGAGGGGGGGCGGTCATTACGAGCAGTACTTC.

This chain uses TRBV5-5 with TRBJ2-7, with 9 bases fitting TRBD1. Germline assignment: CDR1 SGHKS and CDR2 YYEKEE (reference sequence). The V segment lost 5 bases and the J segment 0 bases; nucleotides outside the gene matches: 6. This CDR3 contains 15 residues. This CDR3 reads CASRRDRVSSYEQYF. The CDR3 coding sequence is TGTGCCAGCAGGCGGGACAGGGTTAGCTCCTACGAGCAGTACTTC.

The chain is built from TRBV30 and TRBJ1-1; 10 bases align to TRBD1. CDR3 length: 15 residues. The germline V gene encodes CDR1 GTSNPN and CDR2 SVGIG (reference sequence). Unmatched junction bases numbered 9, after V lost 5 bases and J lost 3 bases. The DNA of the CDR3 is TGTGCCTGGGGAGAGGGGACAGGGGAGTACACTGAAGCTTTCTTT. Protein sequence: CAWGEGTGEYTEAFF.

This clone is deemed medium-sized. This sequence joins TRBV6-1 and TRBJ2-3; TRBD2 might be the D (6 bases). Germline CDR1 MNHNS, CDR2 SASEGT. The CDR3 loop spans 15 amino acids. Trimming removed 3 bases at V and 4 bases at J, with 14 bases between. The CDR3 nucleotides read TGTGCCAGCAGTGAGGGGGACTCTCAGGCAGATACGCAGTATTTT. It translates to CASSEGDSQADTQYF.

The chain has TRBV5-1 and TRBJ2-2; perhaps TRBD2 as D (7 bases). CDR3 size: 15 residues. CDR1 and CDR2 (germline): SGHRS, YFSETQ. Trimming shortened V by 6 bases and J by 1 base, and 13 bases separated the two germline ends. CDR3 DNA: TGCGCCAGCAAGGGGGGGGAGCTGAACACCGGGGAGCTGTTTTTT. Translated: CASKGGELNTGELFF.

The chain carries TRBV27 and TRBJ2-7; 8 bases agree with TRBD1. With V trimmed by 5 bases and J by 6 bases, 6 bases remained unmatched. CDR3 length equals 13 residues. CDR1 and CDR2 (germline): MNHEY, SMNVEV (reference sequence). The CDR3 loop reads CASSPMDRVEQYF. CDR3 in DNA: TGTGCCAGCAGTCCGATGGACAGGGTCGAGCAGTACTTC.

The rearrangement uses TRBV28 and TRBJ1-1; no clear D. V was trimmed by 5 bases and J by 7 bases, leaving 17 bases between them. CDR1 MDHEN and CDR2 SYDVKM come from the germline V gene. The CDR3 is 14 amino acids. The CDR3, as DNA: TGTGCCAGCAGTCCAGCCGGGAGCAAATTTGAAGCTTTCTTT. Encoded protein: CASSPAGSKFEAFF. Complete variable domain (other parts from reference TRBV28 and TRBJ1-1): DVKVTQSSRYLVKRTGEKVFLECVQDMDHENMFWYRQDPGLGLRLIYFSYDVKMKEKGDIPEGYSVSREKKERFSLILESASTNQTSMYLCASSPAGSKFEAFFGQGTRLTVV.

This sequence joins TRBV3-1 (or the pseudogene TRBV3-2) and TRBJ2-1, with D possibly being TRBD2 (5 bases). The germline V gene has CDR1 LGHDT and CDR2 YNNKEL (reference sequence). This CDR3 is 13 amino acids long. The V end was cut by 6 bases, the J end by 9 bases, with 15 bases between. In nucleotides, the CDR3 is TGTGCCAGCAGGGAAGGGAGTGACATTGAGCAGTTCTTC. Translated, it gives CASREGSDIEQFF.

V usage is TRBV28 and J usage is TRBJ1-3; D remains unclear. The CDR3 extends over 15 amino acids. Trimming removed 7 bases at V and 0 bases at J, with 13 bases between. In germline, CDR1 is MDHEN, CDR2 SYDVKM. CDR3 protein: CASNPGGVSGNTIYF. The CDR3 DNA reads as TGTGCCAGCAACCCCGGCGGGGTCTCTGGAAACACCATATATTTT. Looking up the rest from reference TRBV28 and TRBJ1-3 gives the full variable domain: DVKVTQSSRYLVKRTGEKVFLECVQDMDHENMFWYRQDPGLGLRLIYFSYDVKMKEKGDIPEGYSVSREKKERFSLILESASTNQTSMYLCASNPGGVSGNTIYFGEGSWLTVV.

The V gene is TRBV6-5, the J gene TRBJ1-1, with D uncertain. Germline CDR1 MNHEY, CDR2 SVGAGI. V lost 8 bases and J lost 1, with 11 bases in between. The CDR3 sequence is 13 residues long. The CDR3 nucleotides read TGTGCCAGCCGCCAGGCTTCGAACACTGAAGCTTTCTTT. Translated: CASRQASNTEAFF.

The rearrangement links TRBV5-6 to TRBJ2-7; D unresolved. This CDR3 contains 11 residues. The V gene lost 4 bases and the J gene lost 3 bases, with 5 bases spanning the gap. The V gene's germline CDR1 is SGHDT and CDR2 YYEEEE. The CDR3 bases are TGTGCCAGCAGCCAGTTCTACGAGCAGTACTTC. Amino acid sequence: CASSQFYEQYF.

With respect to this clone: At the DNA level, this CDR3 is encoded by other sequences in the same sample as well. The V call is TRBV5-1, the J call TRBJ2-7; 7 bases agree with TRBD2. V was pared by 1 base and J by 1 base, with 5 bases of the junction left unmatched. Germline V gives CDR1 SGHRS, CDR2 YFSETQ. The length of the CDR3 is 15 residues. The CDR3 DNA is TGCGCCAGCAGCTTGACGGGGGGAAGTTCCTACGAGCAGTACTTC. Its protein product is CASSLTGGSSYEQYF.

CDR3 sequence reads: CASSVLTSGGDTQYF. CDR3 in DNA: TGTGCCAGCAGCGTATTAACTAGCGGGGGGGATACGCAGTATTTT. This chain uses TRBV9 with TRBJ2-3, with 12 bases aligning to TRBD2. Germline lookup yields CDR1 SGDLS and CDR2 YYNGEE. With V trimmed by 1 base and J by 6 bases, 3 bases remained unmatched. This CDR3 is 15 amino acids long.

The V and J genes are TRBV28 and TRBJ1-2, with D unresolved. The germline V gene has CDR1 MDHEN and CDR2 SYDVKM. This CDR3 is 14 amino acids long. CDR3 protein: CGAGNGFSNYGYTF. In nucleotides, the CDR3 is TGTGGGGCCGGGAACGGTTTTTCTAACTATGGCTACACCTTC.

The CDR3, as DNA: TGTGCCAGCAGTTTGTCCCCTTTAATGTCTTTCTTT. Its protein product is CASSLSPLMSFF. The chain recombines TRBV12-3 or TRBV12-4 with TRBJ1-1, with unresolved D. V was shortened by 3 bases and J by 12 bases, with 14 bases between the two germline ends. This CDR3 is 12 amino acids long.

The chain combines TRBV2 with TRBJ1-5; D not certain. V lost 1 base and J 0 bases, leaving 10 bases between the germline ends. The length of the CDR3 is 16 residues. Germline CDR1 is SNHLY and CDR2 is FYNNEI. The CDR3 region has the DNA TGTGCCAGCAGTGAAGTTTTGTCAGGTAGCAATCAGCCCCAGCATTTT. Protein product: CASSEVLSGSNQPQHF.